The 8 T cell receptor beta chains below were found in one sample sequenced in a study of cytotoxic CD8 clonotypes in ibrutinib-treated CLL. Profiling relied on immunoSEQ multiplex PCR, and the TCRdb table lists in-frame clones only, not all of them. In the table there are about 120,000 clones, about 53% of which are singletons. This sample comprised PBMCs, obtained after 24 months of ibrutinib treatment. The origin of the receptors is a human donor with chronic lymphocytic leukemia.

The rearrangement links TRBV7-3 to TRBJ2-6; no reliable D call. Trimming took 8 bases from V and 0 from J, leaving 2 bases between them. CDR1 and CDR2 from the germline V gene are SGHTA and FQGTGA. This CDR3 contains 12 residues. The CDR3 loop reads CASGSGANVLTF. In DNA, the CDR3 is TGTGCCAGCGGCTCTGGGGCCAACGTCCTGACTTTC.

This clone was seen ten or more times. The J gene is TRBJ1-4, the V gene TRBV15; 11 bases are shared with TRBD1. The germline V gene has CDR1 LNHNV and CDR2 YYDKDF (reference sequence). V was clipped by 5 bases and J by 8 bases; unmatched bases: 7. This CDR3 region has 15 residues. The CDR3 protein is CATSLDRGRGEKLFF. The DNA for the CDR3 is TGTGCCACCAGCCTGGACAGGGGGCGAGGGGAAAAACTGTTTTTT. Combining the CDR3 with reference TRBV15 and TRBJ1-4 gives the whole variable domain DAMVIQNPRYQVTQFGKPVTLSCSQTLNHNVMYWYQQKSSQAPKLLFHYYDKDFNNEADTPDNFQSRRPNTSFCFLDIRSPGLGDTAMYLCATSLDRGRGEKLFFGSGTQLSVL.

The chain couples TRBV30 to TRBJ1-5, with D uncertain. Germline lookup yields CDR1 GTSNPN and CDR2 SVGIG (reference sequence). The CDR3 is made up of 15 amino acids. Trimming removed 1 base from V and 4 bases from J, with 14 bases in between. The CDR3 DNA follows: TGTGCCTGGAGTGAGGGCACCCTTGTAAATCAGCCCCAGCATTTT. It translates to CAWSEGTLVNQPQHF.

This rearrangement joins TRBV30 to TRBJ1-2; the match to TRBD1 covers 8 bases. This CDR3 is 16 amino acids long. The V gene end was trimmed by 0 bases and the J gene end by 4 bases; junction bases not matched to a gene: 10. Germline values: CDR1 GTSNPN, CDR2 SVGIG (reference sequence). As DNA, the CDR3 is TGTGCCTGGAGTGTATATGGGACAGGAGGTACCTATGGCTACACCTTC. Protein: CAWSVYGTGGTYGYTF.

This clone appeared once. CDR3 nucleotide sequence: TGTGCCAGCAGCTTGGCCTCCGCGGTGGGAAAACTGTTTTTT. Translating it yields CASSLASAVGKLFF. The chain links TRBV5-6 to TRBJ1-4, with D uncertain. The V and J ends lost 0 bases and 10 bases respectively, with 13 bases between them. This CDR3 contains 14 residues. The germline V gene has CDR1 SGHDT and CDR2 YYEEEE.

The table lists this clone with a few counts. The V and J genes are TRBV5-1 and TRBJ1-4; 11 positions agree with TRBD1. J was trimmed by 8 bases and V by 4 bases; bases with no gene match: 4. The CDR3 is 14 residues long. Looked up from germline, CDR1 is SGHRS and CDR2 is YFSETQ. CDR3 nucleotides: TGCGCCAGCAGCACCGGGACAGGGGGAGAAAAACTGTTTTTT. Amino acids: CASSTGTGGEKLFF.

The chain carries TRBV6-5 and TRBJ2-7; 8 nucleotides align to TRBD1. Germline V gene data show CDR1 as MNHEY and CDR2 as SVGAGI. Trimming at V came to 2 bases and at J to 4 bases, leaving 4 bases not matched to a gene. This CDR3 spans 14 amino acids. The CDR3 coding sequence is TGTGCCAGCAGTTACAGGGGACAGGCGTACGAGCAGTACTTC. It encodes CASSYRGQAYEQYF.

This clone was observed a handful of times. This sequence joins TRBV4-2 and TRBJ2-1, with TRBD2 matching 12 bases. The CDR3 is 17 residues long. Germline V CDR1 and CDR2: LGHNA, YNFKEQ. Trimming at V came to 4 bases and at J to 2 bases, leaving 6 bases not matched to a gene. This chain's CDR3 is CASSPFTSGGTYNEQFF. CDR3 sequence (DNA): TGTGCCAGCAGCCCATTCACTAGCGGGGGGACCTACAATGAGCAGTTCTTC.